The 21 T cell receptor beta chains below all came from one sample that was sequenced in a study of blood T cell repertoires in COVID-19. Produced via immunoSEQ multiplex PCR; TCRdb's table is partial and in-frame only. In the table there are some 200,000 clones, approximately 90% of which are singletons. Sequenced: PBMCs or T cells enriched from blood (not recorded which). The origin of the receptors is a woman in her forties with acute COVID-19.

The V gene is TRBV19, the J gene TRBJ1-6; D possibly corresponds to TRBD1 (6 bases). The CDR3 length is 14 residues. V gave up 7 bases and J gave up 10 bases, with 17 bases separating them. CDR1 is LNHDA, CDR2 SQIVND, per germline (reference sequence). CDR3 region: CASNSGTSGSPLHF. The CDR3 nucleotides read TGTGCCAGTAATTCGGGGACATCGGGCTCACCCCTCCACTTT.

The table lists this clone with a few counts. V is TRBV7-8 and J is TRBJ1-2; 7 bases align to TRBD1. The CDR3 is 17 residues long. The ends lost 4 bases at V and 0 bases at J; junction bases unmatched: 11. Germline CDR1 reads SGHVS; CDR2 reads FQNEAQ. The CDR3 DNA reads TGTGCCAGCAGCTCTTCCGGGACAGCAATAGCTAACTATGGCTACACCTTC. It is translated as CASSSSGTAIANYGYTF.

This chain joins TRBV19 and TRBJ1-1; TRBD1 is a possible D gene (5 bases). The CDR3 extends over 16 amino acids. Germline loops: CDR1 LNHDA, CDR2 SQIVND (reference sequence). V was cut by 1 base and J by 4 bases, with 16 bases left in between. CDR3 DNA: TGTGCCAGTAGTATAGGTCAGGGTGGGTTTGGCACTGAAGCTTTCTTT. This translates into CASSIGQGGFGTEAFF.

In this sample, this clone turned up once. J is TRBJ2-1 and V is TRBV18; D may be TRBD1 (6 bases). CDR3 length: 19 amino acids. The V gene lost 0 bases and the J gene lost 0 bases, with 18 bases spanning the gap. CDR1 and CDR2 (germline): KGHSH, LQKENI. Here the CDR3 DNA reads TGTGCCAGCTCACCACCCCCCGGACAGAAAAAGAACTCCTACAATGAGCAGTTCTTC. The encoded protein is CASSPPPGQKKNSYNEQFF.

This chain uses TRBV5-1 with TRBJ2-2; D may be TRBD1 (6 bases). With 2 bases removed from V and 0 bases from J, the gap between germline ends came to 11 bases. In germline, CDR1 is SGHRS, CDR2 YFSETQ. This CDR3 has 16 residues. The CDR3 spells CASSFRTAANTGELFF. The CDR3 nucleotides are TGCGCCAGCAGCTTTCGGACAGCCGCGAACACCGGGGAGCTGTTTTTT.

The V and J genes are TRBV7-2 and TRBJ2-3; 11 nucleotides agree with TRBD2. V lost 3 bases to trimming and J lost 4 bases; unmatched junction nucleotides: 0. The CDR3 spans 14 residues. CDR1 is SGHTA and CDR2 is FQGNSA in the germline V gene. The CDR3 region has the DNA TGTGCCAGCAGCTTTAGCGGGGGGGCAGATACGCAGTATTTT. Translating gives CASSFSGGADTQYF.

V and J are TRBV7-9 and TRBJ1-2, with 9 bases matching TRBD1. The CDR3 runs to 18 residues. Trimming at V came to 1 base and at J to 3 bases, leaving 12 bases not matched to a gene. Germline V gives CDR1 SEHNR, CDR2 FQNEAQ (reference sequence). CDR3 sequence reads: CASSLVRRQGDQDYGYTF. The CDR3 coding sequence is TGTGCCAGCAGCTTAGTAAGGCGACAGGGGGATCAGGACTATGGCTACACCTTC.

The chain couples TRBV12-3 or TRBV12-4 to TRBJ2-1; TRBD1 aligns across 7 bases. This CDR3 comprises 13 residues. The trim removed 5 bases at V and 5 bases at J, leaving 3 bases unmatched. The CDR3 bases are TGTGCCAGCAGTGGACAGGTTAACAATGAGCAGTTCTTC. As protein: CASSGQVNNEQFF.

Comments on this clone: Other nucleotide sequences from this sample produce the same CDR3. This sequence joins TRBV27 and TRBJ1-2; 8 bases are a match to TRBD1. V shed 5 bases and J 3 bases; nucleotides not matched to a gene: 14. Germline CDR1 and CDR2: MNHEY and SMNVEV (reference sequence). The CDR3 contains 17 residues. This CDR3 is CASSPRQGPGRDYGYTF. Written as DNA, the CDR3 is TGTGCCAGCAGTCCCCGACAGGGGCCGGGGCGGGACTATGGCTACACCTTC.

This rearrangement joins TRBV4-1 to TRBJ1-5; 7 bases align to TRBD1. The CDR3 has 15 residues. Germline V CDR1 and CDR2: MGHRA, YSYEKL. Germline trimming cut 0 bases from V and 5 bases from J; bases unmatched to any gene: 4. The CDR3 region is CASSQDWQGDQPQHF. The CDR3 coding sequence is TGCGCCAGCAGCCAAGACTGGCAGGGGGATCAGCCCCAGCATTTT.

The gene calls are TRBV29-1 and TRBJ2-1, with a tentative D call TRBD2 (5 bases). The CDR3 has 11 residues. Germline V gene data show CDR1 as SQVTM and CDR2 as ANQGSEA. The V end lost 6 bases, the J end lost 5 bases, and 8 bases lay between the germline ends. The CDR3 reads CSVRLNNEQFF. In DNA form, the CDR3 reads TGCAGCGTACGACTAAACAATGAGCAGTTCTTC.

The CDR3 DNA is TGTGCCAGTTATGGGAAGGGACAGACTTACAATGAGCAGTTCTTC. It codes for CASYGKGQTYNEQFF. The chain links TRBV28 to TRBJ2-1; 7 bases are shared with TRBD1. This CDR3 spans 15 amino acids. V was pared by 9 bases and J by 4 bases, with 12 bases of the junction left unmatched. The germline V gene has CDR1 MDHEN and CDR2 SYDVKM.

A single count supports this clone. The chain uses TRBV19 and TRBJ2-2; maybe TRBD1 (6 bases). The CDR3 has 16 amino acids. Between the trimmed V and J ends, which lost 7 bases and 4 bases, there was a span of 19 bases. Germline-derived CDR1 and CDR2 are LNHDA and SQIVND (reference sequence). CDR3 region: CASTRSRGSSTGELFF. In nucleotides, the CDR3 is TGTGCCAGTACCCGAAGCAGGGGCAGTAGCACCGGGGAGCTGTTTTTT. The variable domain in full, with the rest retrieved from reference TRBV19 and TRBJ2-2, is DGGITQSPKYLFRKEGQNVTLSCEQNLNHDAMYWYRQDPGQGLRLIYYSQIVNDFQKGDIAEGYSVSREKKESFPLTVTSAQKNPTAFYLCASTRSRGSSTGELFFGEGSRLTVL.

This chain connects TRBV12-5 to TRBJ2-7; no reliable D call. CDR1 is LGHNT and CDR2 is FRNRAP in the germline V gene. The CDR3 loop spans 11 amino acids. V gave up 4 bases and J gave up 5 bases, with 6 bases separating them. The CDR3 DNA follows: TGTGCTAGTGGTTACCTAAACGAGCAGTACTTC. This sequence encodes CASGYLNEQYF.

The J gene is TRBJ1-1, the V gene TRBV19, with 9 bases matching TRBD1. With V trimmed by 6 bases and J by 3 bases, 5 bases remained unmatched. The germline V gene encodes CDR1 LNHDA and CDR2 SQIVND (reference sequence). The CDR3 sequence is 14 residues long. The CDR3 nucleotides are TGTGCCAGTAGCCTGACAGGGGGATACACTGAAGCTTTCTTT. Its protein product is CASSLTGGYTEAFF.

The gene calls are TRBV15 and TRBJ1-4; D is possibly TRBD1 (6 bases). V was cut by 8 bases and J by 5 bases, with 15 bases left in between. This CDR3 comprises 14 residues. The germline gives CDR1 LNHNV, CDR2 YYDKDF (reference sequence). In DNA form, the CDR3 reads TGTGCCACCCTTCCAGACAGGAGGAATGAAAAACTGTTTTTT. Protein: CATLPDRRNEKLFF.

This sequence joins TRBV21-1 and TRBJ1-1; TRBD1 was called by the table and not checked on the DNA. TRBV21-1 corresponds to a pseudogene. This CDR3 comprises 15 residues. CDR3 sequence (DNA): TGTGCCAGCAGCAAATATCGGGACAGGAACACTGAAGCTTTCTTT. Translated, it gives CASSKYRDRNTEAFF.

The genes are TRBV6-6 and TRBJ1-4, with 9 bases matching TRBD1. CDR1 is MNHNY, CDR2 SVGAGI, per germline (reference sequence). The CDR3 length is 15 residues. Unmatched junction bases numbered 10, after V lost 6 bases and J lost 8 bases. The CDR3 loop reads CASSILGQGTEKLFF. CDR3 nucleotide sequence: TGTGCCAGCAGCATTCTTGGACAGGGGACGGAAAAACTGTTTTTT.

The chain carries TRBV28 and TRBJ1-2, with TRBD1 matching over 7 bases. The CDR3 totals 20 residues. The ends lost 3 bases at V and 1 base at J; junction bases unmatched: 20. Germline-derived CDR1 and CDR2 are MDHEN and SYDVKM. CDR3 protein: CASSFSYSGGSGGFNYGYTF. Here the CDR3 DNA reads TGTGCCAGCAGTTTTTCCTACAGCGGGGGGTCAGGGGGTTTTAACTATGGCTACACCTTC.

The V and J genes are TRBV3-1 (or the pseudogene TRBV3-2) and TRBJ1-1, with 7 positions matching TRBD1. The germline V gene has CDR1 LGHDT and CDR2 YNNKEL (reference sequence). V trimming: 2 bases; J trimming: 1 base; junction bases outside the gene matches: 1. The CDR3 loop spans 14 amino acids. The CDR3 region is CASSQRQGNTEAFF. The CDR3 coding sequence is TGTGCCAGCAGCCAAAGACAGGGGAACACTGAAGCTTTCTTT.

The rearrangement uses TRBV12-3 or TRBV12-4 and TRBJ1-1; the D gene is possibly TRBD1 (5 bases). The CDR3 is 13 residues long. V was clipped by 4 bases and J by 6 bases, with 12 bases between them. The DNA for the CDR3 is TGTGCCAGCAGTTGGGGGGGTTCGGCTGAAGCTTTCTTT. Its translation: CASSWGGSAEAFF.